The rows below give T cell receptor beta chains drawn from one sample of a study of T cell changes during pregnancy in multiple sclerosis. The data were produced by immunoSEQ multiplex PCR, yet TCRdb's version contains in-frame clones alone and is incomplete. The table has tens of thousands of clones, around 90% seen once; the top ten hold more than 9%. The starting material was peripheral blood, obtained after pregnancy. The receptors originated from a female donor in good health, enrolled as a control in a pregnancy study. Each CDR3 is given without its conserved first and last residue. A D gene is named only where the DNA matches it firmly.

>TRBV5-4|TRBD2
ASSRLAGGYNEQF
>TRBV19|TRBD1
ASSKAQTGGPYEQY
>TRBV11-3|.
ASSPRSGLGYEQY
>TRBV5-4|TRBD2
ASSRDLRTSGYNEQF
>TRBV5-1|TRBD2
ASSSASGRRETQY
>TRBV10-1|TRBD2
ASLSGRQQY
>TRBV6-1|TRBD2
ASRGLAGTDGELF
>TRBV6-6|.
ASSSPGEGGNTIY
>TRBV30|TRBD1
GTGGLMGTEAF
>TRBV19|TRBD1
ASSIDRGQGPDEQY
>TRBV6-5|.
ASRDTGNYGYT
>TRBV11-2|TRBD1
ATNRGYEQY
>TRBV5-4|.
ASSQRDSYNEQF
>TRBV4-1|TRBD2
ASSLGVGSGTGELF
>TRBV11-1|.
ASSLSRGGKVSGNTIY
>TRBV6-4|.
ASSDGRTRGTDTQY
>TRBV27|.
ASSAYGRTNEKLF
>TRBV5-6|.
ASSLIQGQVQETQY
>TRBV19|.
ASTGIAEDTDTQY
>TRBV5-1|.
ASSLAPGVQSSYNEQF
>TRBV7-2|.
ASSSGGVRNSPLH
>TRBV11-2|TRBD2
ASSLHAGLAAYNEQF
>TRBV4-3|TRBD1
ASSLGTGNEQF
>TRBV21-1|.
ASSKVGRDRGYHGYT
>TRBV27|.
ASRGGATEAF
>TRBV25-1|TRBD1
ASRRGTGAEAF
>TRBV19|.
ASSRLRNTEAF
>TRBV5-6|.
ASSDSGVGGYT
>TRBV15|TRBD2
ATSRPGLAVNEQF
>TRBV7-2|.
ASSLDRTVSGNTIY
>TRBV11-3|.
ASSLEGPAYEQY
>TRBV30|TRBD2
AWSEAGDYNEQF
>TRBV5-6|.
ASSLVAGKRYEQY
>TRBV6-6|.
ASSLVLTDSYEQY
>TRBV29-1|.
SVGGGGPKEGNTIY
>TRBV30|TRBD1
AWSPTSADRGRYEQY
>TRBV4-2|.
ASSWETLASYNSPLH
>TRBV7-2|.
ASSLEARGWEKLF
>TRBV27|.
ASSLQGGVRDEQF
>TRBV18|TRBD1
ASSPPGGGNTEAF
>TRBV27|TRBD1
ASSPNLPGQGGDNEQF
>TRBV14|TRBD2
ASSQERTSGSTDTQY
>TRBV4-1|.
ASSHVDMGLSYNEQF
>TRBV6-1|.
ASTPRSYNEQF
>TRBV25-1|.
ASTLSGVSSYEQY
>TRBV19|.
ASSPPAGPGNQPQH
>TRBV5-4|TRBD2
ASRGETSVSYEQY
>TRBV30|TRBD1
AWSKGQGNTEAF